This is a list of T cell receptor beta chains from one sample in a study of control samples from healthy donors and cancer patients. This table comes from immunoSEQ multiplex PCR, and its TCRdb copy is limited to in-frame clones, with some not included. The profile shows fewer than 500,000 clones, more than 80% of them singletons. Sequenced input: PBMCs. The receptors were gathered from a man between 40 and 49 years old with head and neck cancer. CDR3s include the opening cysteine and the closing phenylalanine or tryptophan. A D gene is named only where the DNA matches it firmly. Clone size is given for some rows only: seen once, a few or many times, or a class if the clone is expanded.

d_gene: .
abundance: .
j_gene: TRBJ1-2
v_gene: TRBV2
CDR3nt: TGTGCCAGCAGTGAAGTGCCGGTAAACTATGGCTACACCTTC
CDR3aa: CASSEVPVNYGYTF

d_gene: TRBD2
abundance: .
j_gene: TRBJ2-3
v_gene: TRBV9
CDR3nt: TGTGCCAGCAGCGCCACTAGCGGGGGATACACAGATACGCAGTATTTT
CDR3aa: CASSATSGGYTDTQYF

d_gene: TRBD2
abundance: .
j_gene: TRBJ2-7
v_gene: TRBV6-2/TRBV6-3
CDR3nt: TGTGCCAGCAGTGCTAGCGGGGGAAGCTACGAGCAGTACTTC
CDR3aa: CASSASGGSYEQYF

d_gene: .
abundance: .
j_gene: TRBJ2-7
v_gene: TRBV15
CDR3nt: TGTGCCACCAGCAGGGACCCGGGACTGGGAACCCCTGGGGAGCAGTACTTC
CDR3aa: CATSRDPGLGTPGEQYF

d_gene: .
abundance: few
j_gene: TRBJ1-1
v_gene: TRBV30
CDR3nt: TGTGCCCGGATATCCGAGGGTCCGGGCACTGAAGCTTTCTTT
CDR3aa: CARISEGPGTEAFF

d_gene: TRBD1
abundance: .
j_gene: TRBJ1-1
v_gene: TRBV7-2
CDR3nt: TGTGCCAGCAGCTTAGGACAGGGGTGGGCTGAAGCTTTCTTT
CDR3aa: CASSLGQGWAEAFF

d_gene: .
abundance: .
j_gene: TRBJ2-5
v_gene: TRBV6-5
CDR3nt: TGTGCCAGCAGTCCGGGACGGAACCAAGAGACCCAGTACTTC
CDR3aa: CASSPGRNQETQYF

d_gene: .
abundance: .
j_gene: TRBJ2-7
v_gene: TRBV19
CDR3nt: TGTGCCAGTAGTATTTATGGGGGCGAGCAGTACTTC
CDR3aa: CASSIYGGEQYF

d_gene: .
abundance: .
j_gene: TRBJ2-7
v_gene: TRBV28
CDR3nt: TGTGCCAGCAGTTTGAATCGCGAGCAGTACTTC
CDR3aa: CASSLNREQYF

d_gene: .
abundance: few
j_gene: TRBJ2-3
v_gene: TRBV3-1/TRBV3-2
CDR3nt: TGTGCCAGCAGCCCCATTCCCACAGATACGCAGTATTTT
CDR3aa: CASSPIPTDTQYF

d_gene: .
abundance: .
j_gene: TRBJ1-1
v_gene: TRBV12-2
CDR3nt: TGTGCAAGTCGTGTAAGGGGCCCGATTTTGGGTAGGACTGAAGCTTTCTTT
CDR3aa: CASRVRGPILGRTEAFF

d_gene: TRBD1
abundance: .
j_gene: TRBJ2-7
v_gene: TRBV7-2
CDR3nt: TGTGCCAGCAGCCCGGACAGGGGGAGCGAGCAGTACTTC
CDR3aa: CASSPDRGSEQYF

d_gene: .
abundance: .
j_gene: TRBJ1-5
v_gene: TRBV3-1/TRBV3-2
CDR3nt: TGTGCCAGCAGCTGGAGTTCCGCTCGAAGCAATCAGCCCCAGCATTTT
CDR3aa: CASSWSSARSNQPQHF

d_gene: .
abundance: .
j_gene: TRBJ2-7
v_gene: TRBV10-3
CDR3nt: TGTGCCATCAGTGATTTGGGACTCGATGCATCCTACGAGCAGTACTTC
CDR3aa: CAISDLGLDASYEQYF

d_gene: .
abundance: .
j_gene: TRBJ2-1
v_gene: TRBV28
CDR3nt: TGTGCCAGCAGCCAACCCCCCGGGACTCTCGGCAATGAGCAGTTCTTC
CDR3aa: CASSQPPGTLGNEQFF

d_gene: TRBD1
abundance: .
j_gene: TRBJ1-1
v_gene: TRBV19
CDR3nt: TGTGCCAGTAGTATAGAAGACAGGGTGAACACTGAAGCTTTCTTT
CDR3aa: CASSIEDRVNTEAFF

d_gene: .
abundance: .
j_gene: TRBJ1-2
v_gene: TRBV6-5
CDR3nt: TGTGCCAGCAGGGGGGACTCCAACTTCTATGGCTACACCTTC
CDR3aa: CASRGDSNFYGYTF

d_gene: TRBD1
abundance: .
j_gene: TRBJ1-2
v_gene: TRBV10-3
CDR3nt: TGTGCCATCAGTGTAGAAGGGGGCAACTATGGCTACACCTTC
CDR3aa: CAISVEGGNYGYTF

d_gene: .
abundance: .
j_gene: TRBJ2-7
v_gene: TRBV27
CDR3nt: TGTGCCAGCAGCAGGGGGCGGGGGTCCTACGAGCAGTACTTC
CDR3aa: CASSRGRGSYEQYF

d_gene: .
abundance: few
j_gene: TRBJ1-4
v_gene: TRBV18
CDR3nt: TGTGCCAGCTCACCAACTCCCGGGGCAGGTGAAAAACTGTTTTTT
CDR3aa: CASSPTPGAGEKLFF

d_gene: .
abundance: .
j_gene: TRBJ2-2
v_gene: TRBV11-3
CDR3nt: TGTGCCACCTCGGACAAGAACACCGGGGAGCTGTTTTTT
CDR3aa: CATSDKNTGELFF

d_gene: .
abundance: .
j_gene: TRBJ1-2
v_gene: TRBV7-2
CDR3nt: TGTGCCAGCAGCTCGGGACTCATCTATGGCTACACCTTC
CDR3aa: CASSSGLIYGYTF

d_gene: .
abundance: .
j_gene: TRBJ1-3
v_gene: TRBV28
CDR3nt: TGTGCCAGCAGTTTCCAGAACCAAGGGGCGGGAAACACCATATATTTT
CDR3aa: CASSFQNQGAGNTIYF

d_gene: .
abundance: .
j_gene: TRBJ1-2
v_gene: TRBV7-2
CDR3nt: TGTGCCAGCAATGGCTACACCTTC
CDR3aa: CASNGYTF

d_gene: .
abundance: .
j_gene: TRBJ2-7
v_gene: TRBV12-5
CDR3nt: TGTGCTAGTGGTTTGGGCCACGAGCAGTACTTC
CDR3aa: CASGLGHEQYF

d_gene: TRBD2
abundance: .
j_gene: TRBJ2-3
v_gene: TRBV14
CDR3nt: TGTGCCAGCAGCCAAGAACTAGCGGGCACAGATACGCAGTATTTT
CDR3aa: CASSQELAGTDTQYF

d_gene: TRBD2
abundance: .
j_gene: TRBJ2-1
v_gene: TRBV10-3
CDR3nt: TGTGCCATCAGTGAGTCGACAAGGACTAGCGGGAGTGGGTTCTTC
CDR3aa: CAISESTRTSGSGFF

d_gene: TRBD1
abundance: .
j_gene: TRBJ2-5
v_gene: TRBV6-5
CDR3nt: TGTGCCAGTTCGGACAGGAGTCGATTTGTGTACTTC
CDR3aa: CASSDRSRFVYF

d_gene: .
abundance: .
j_gene: TRBJ2-1
v_gene: TRBV4-3
CDR3nt: TGCGCCAGCAGCCAAGTCGGGGGCCCTAGCTCCTACAATGAGCAGTTCTTC
CDR3aa: CASSQVGGPSSYNEQFF

d_gene: .
abundance: .
j_gene: TRBJ2-5
v_gene: TRBV16
CDR3nt: TGTGCCAGCAGCCAACTAGTGGAGGAAGAGACCCAGTACTTC
CDR3aa: CASSQLVEEETQYF

d_gene: TRBD2
abundance: .
j_gene: TRBJ2-5
v_gene: TRBV20-1
CDR3nt: TGCAGTGCTAGTCTCGTTGGTAGCGGGGACCAAGAGACCCAGTACTTC
CDR3aa: CSASLVGSGDQETQYF